The T cell receptor beta chain under discussion was sequenced for a study of blood T cell repertoires in COVID-19. Study as a whole: Some COVID-19 samples were acute and others convalescent; all came from the United States, Italy and Spain. Nucleic acid was either cDNA or gDNA, and it came from T cells, B-cell-depleted T cells, or PBMCs.

Sequenced by immunoSEQ multiplex PCR; TCRdb stores in-frame clones only, minus some. The sample consists of 350,000 to 550,000 clones, about 85% of them appearing once. Ages ranged from about 18 to 89 years, with residence in fewer than 25 US areas. Participants reported their clinical history, and cohort assignment relied on those reports. Germline CDR1 and CDR2: KGHDR and SFDVKD. The J segment lost 12 bases and the V segment lost 3 bases, leaving 11 bases of the junction unmatched. This CDR3 has 16 amino acids. Material for sequencing was PBMCs or T cells enriched from blood (not recorded which). The V gene is TRBV24-1, the J gene TRBJ2-1; the match to TRBD1 covers 12 bases. The TCR comes from a woman aged 18-29 years with acute COVID-19. This chain's CDR3 is CATSDAGTGGKTRQFF. The CDR3 DNA reads as TGTGCCACCAGTGATGCCGGGACAGGGGGCAAGACGAGGCAGTTCTTC.